What follows is one T cell receptor (beta chain) and its context. The antigen remains unidentified. The data originate from a study of T-cell memory formation after mild COVID-19. General study results and limits: Clones from the second wave (peaking day 37) had unconfirmed SARS-CoV-2 specificity. Memory cells collected pre-infection included some clones that later responded, suggesting cross-reactive memory joined. Clones contracting over day 15 to 85 were CD4/CD8 balanced, with later expanders leaning CD4+.

The V gene's germline CDR1 is SGHTA and CDR2 FQGNSA. Trimming stripped 2 bases from V and 0 bases from J, with 11 bases between. The CDR3 has 16 amino acids. TCRdb re-called the 5' RACE reads through MiXCR, storing one row per CDR3 protein. The sample carries about 400,000 distinct CDR3 sequences, about 20% recorded once. The clonotype comes from a man younger than 30 who had mild COVID-19 (a few samples of this study predate the infection). Cell type and time point are not known. The V gene is TRBV7-2, the J gene TRBJ2-4; D is perhaps TRBD2 (5 bases). The specimen sequenced was PBMCs or a T cell subset sorted from them (not recorded which). Here the CDR3 reads CASSLRARVAKNIQYF. CDR3 bases: TGTGCCAGCAGCTTACGGGCGAGGGTAGCCAAAAACATTCAGTACTTC.